This TCR beta chain originates from a study of T-cell reconstitution after alpha-beta-depleted transplantation in children. Preparing the TCRbeta library involved the use of unique molecular identifiers. TCRdb reprocessed the PCR reads via MiXCR and lists one record per CDR3 protein. The sample consists of some 530,000 distinct CDR3 sequences, 12% of them appearing once. The CDR3 runs to 16 residues. Deletions cut 5 bases from V and 1 base from J, with 17 bases between. The chain combines TRBV12-3 or TRBV12-4 with TRBJ2-5, with D unresolved. Sequencing was performed on PBMCs from the stem cell graft donor, taken from the stem cell graft. The receptor comes from a human donor who donated a stem cell graft to a child with combined immunodeficiency. In DNA, the CDR3 is TGTGCCAGCAGTCCCCATTTGGCAGTTTCCCAAGAGACCCAGTACTTC. Protein: CASSPHLAVSQETQYF.